These 12 T cell receptor beta chains originate from one sample sequenced in a study of cytomegalovirus exposure and HLA in healthy donors. Method: immunoSEQ multiplex PCR; TCRdb's copy keeps in-frame clones and lacks some. The data contain a few hundred thousand clones, just over 85% of them singletons. Input material: PBMCs. The receptors come from a woman younger than 35 in good health and CMV-seronegative.

The V call is TRBV18, the J call TRBJ2-3, with TRBD1 matching 7 bases. The CDR3 has 15 residues. Germline V CDR1 and CDR2: KGHSH, LQKENI. The junction had 3 bases not matched to a gene; V was cut back by 1 base and J by 2 bases. CDR3 coding DNA: TGTGCCAGCTCACCACAGACAGGGAACACAGATACGCAGTATTTT. Amino acids: CASSPQTGNTDTQYF.

The genes are TRBV6-6 and TRBJ2-7; TRBD1 matches 9 bases. The CDR3 totals 15 residues. From germline, CDR1 is MNHNY and CDR2 SVGAGI (reference sequence). V lost 0 bases, J lost 6 bases, and 6 bases stayed unmatched. CDR3 sequence (DNA): TGTGCCAGCAGTTACTCATGGACAGGGGAGGGCGAGCAGTACTTC. Translation: CASSYSWTGEGEQYF.

CDR3 DNA sequence: TGTGCCAGCAGTTTATCGAAGAGGGACGAGCAGTACTTC. Translated: CASSLSKRDEQYF. This sequence joins TRBV27 and TRBJ2-7; D might be TRBD2 (5 bases). The germline V and J ends were trimmed by 0 bases and 5 bases, with 8 bases remaining between them. Per germline, CDR1 MNHEY and CDR2 SMNVEV (reference sequence). CDR3 length: 13 residues.

V is TRBV4-1 and J is TRBJ2-1, with 11 bases lining up with TRBD2. V trimming: 3 bases; J trimming: 1 base; junction bases outside the gene matches: 8. CDR1 and CDR2 from the germline V gene are MGHRA and YSYEKL. The CDR3 totals 18 residues. The DNA of the CDR3 is TGCGCCAGCAGCCATAGAGGGCTAGCGGGAGGTTCCTACAATGAGCAGTTCTTC. It yields the protein CASSHRGLAGGSYNEQFF.

The rearrangement joins TRBV25-1 to TRBJ1-1; D uncertain. CDR3 size: 15 residues. V lost 2 bases and J 10 bases, leaving 20 bases between the germline ends. Germline V gene data show CDR1 as MGHDK and CDR2 as SYGVNS. CDR3 residues: CASSEMGQELEGAFF. The CDR3 nucleotides are TGTGCCAGCAGTGAAATGGGTCAGGAGTTGGAGGGAGCTTTCTTT.

The chain links TRBV6-1 to TRBJ1-1; D is unclear. CDR1 MNHNS and CDR2 SASEGT come from the germline V gene. V lost 2 bases to trimming and J lost 0 bases, with 4 bases between them. This CDR3 is 13 amino acids long. The CDR3 region is CASSENLNTEAFF. CDR3 coding DNA: TGTGCCAGCAGTGAAAACTTGAACACTGAAGCTTTCTTT.

The chain recombines TRBV28 with TRBJ2-2; 7 bases match TRBD1. The CDR3 sequence is 16 residues long. The trim removed 6 bases at V and 1 base at J, leaving 8 bases unmatched. Germline loops: CDR1 MDHEN, CDR2 SYDVKM. The CDR3 reads CASSPRQGLNTGELFF. CDR3 coding DNA: TGTGCCAGCAGCCCTAGACAGGGCTTGAACACCGGGGAGCTGTTTTTT.

The V and J genes are TRBV6-5 and TRBJ1-4; 7 bases agree with TRBD1. The CDR3 loop spans 14 amino acids. The junction had 7 bases not matched to a gene; V was cut back by 4 bases and J by 8 bases. The germline V gene encodes CDR1 MNHEY and CDR2 SVGAGI. In nucleotides, the CDR3 is TGTGCCAGCAGTTGGGGACAGCGAGACGAAAAACTGTTTTTT. This codes for CASSWGQRDEKLFF.

The chain uses TRBV2 and TRBJ2-1, with D perhaps matching TRBD2 (6 bases). The V gene lost 4 bases and the J gene lost 0 bases, with 10 bases spanning the gap. The length of the CDR3 is 15 residues. From germline, CDR1 is SNHLY and CDR2 FYNNEI. The DNA for the CDR3 is TGTGCCAGCAGTGCGGGGGTTCCCTCCTACAATGAGCAGTTCTTC. It translates to CASSAGVPSYNEQFF.

The chain has TRBV6-1 and TRBJ1-5; TRBD1 aligns across 7 bases. Trimming at V came to 6 bases and at J to 2 bases, leaving 4 bases not matched to a gene. The CDR3 contains 14 residues. Germline V CDR1 and CDR2: MNHNS, SASEGT. CDR3 nucleotide sequence: TGTGCCAGCAGGCCAACAGGGGGCAATCAGCCCCAGCATTTT. It translates to CASRPTGGNQPQHF.

Concerning this clone: Other DNA variants within this sample encode the same CDR3. V gene TRBV27 combines with J gene TRBJ1-5; possible D gene TRBD1, 5 bases. CDR3 length equals 14 residues. Germline CDR1 MNHEY, CDR2 SMNVEV (reference sequence). Deletions cut 3 bases from V and 2 bases from J, with 8 bases between. The CDR3 is CASSLSRGNQPQHF. CDR3 DNA sequence: TGTGCCAGCAGTTTGTCCAGGGGCAATCAGCCCCAGCATTTT.

About this clone itself: This same CDR3 is encoded by further DNA sequences in the sample. The chain uses TRBV6-5 and TRBJ2-7; D possibly corresponds to TRBD1 (5 bases). The ends were cut back, 0 bases at V and 5 bases at J, with 5 bases in the middle. CDR1 MNHEY and CDR2 SVGAGI come from the germline V gene. The CDR3 extends over 12 amino acids. DNA for the CDR3: TGTGCCAGCAGTTACTCCAGGGACGAGCAGTACTTC. It yields the protein CASSYSRDEQYF.